This entry is about one T cell receptor beta chain. The sample is drawn from a study of blood T cell repertoires in COVID-19. Turning to the study itself: The origin of the acute and convalescent COVID-19 samples was the United States, Italy and Spain. PBMCs, B-cell-depleted T cells, or T cells were the source of the cDNA or gDNA that made up the material.

Source study methods: From reference gene primer amplification, estimates of nucleated cell counts were derived. Produced via immunoSEQ multiplex PCR; TCRdb's table is partial and in-frame only. V, J and clone size are those of that table, while D and trimming were read from the DNA. The sample contains about 90,000 clones, less than 90% of which appear only once. The sequence came from a man older than 75 with active or convalescent COVID-19. Sequenced input: peripheral blood.

The CDR3: CATSRARQSNQPQHF. The CDR3 DNA is TGTGCCACCAGCAGAGCCCGACAGAGCAATCAGCCCCAGCATTTT. V is TRBV15 and J is TRBJ1-5; possibly TRBD1 for D (5 bases). The germline gives CDR1 LNHNV, CDR2 YYDKDF (reference sequence). The V end lost 1 base, the J end lost 1 base, and 8 bases lay between the germline ends. This CDR3 comprises 15 residues.